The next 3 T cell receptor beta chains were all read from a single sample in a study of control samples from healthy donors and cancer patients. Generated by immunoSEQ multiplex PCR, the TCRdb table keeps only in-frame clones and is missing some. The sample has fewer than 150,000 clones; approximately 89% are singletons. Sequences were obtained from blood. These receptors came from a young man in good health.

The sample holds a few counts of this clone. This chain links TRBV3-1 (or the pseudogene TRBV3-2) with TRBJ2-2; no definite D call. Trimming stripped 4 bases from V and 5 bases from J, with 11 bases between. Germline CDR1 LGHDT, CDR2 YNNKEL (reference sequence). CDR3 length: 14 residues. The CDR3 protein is CASSLTRGTGELFF. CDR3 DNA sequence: TGTGCCAGCAGCCTTACAAGAGGTACCGGGGAGCTGTTTTTT.

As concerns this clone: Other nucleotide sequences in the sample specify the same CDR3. CDR3 DNA sequence: TGCGCCAGCAGCCCCTTAGCGGGGGGCCCCAATGAGCAGTTCTTC. Translation: CASSPLAGGPNEQFF. The rearrangement uses TRBV4-1 and TRBJ2-1, with TRBD2 matching over 10 bases. V lost 4 bases to trimming and J lost 6 bases; unmatched junction nucleotides: 6. Germline loops: CDR1 MGHRA, CDR2 YSYEKL. The CDR3 is made up of 15 amino acids.

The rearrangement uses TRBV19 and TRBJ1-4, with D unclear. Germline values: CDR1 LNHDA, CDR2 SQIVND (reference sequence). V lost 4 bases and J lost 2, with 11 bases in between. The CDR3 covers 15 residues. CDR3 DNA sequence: TGTGCCAGTAGTAGATGGACGGATACTAATGAAAAACTGTTTTTT. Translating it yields CASSRWTDTNEKLFF.